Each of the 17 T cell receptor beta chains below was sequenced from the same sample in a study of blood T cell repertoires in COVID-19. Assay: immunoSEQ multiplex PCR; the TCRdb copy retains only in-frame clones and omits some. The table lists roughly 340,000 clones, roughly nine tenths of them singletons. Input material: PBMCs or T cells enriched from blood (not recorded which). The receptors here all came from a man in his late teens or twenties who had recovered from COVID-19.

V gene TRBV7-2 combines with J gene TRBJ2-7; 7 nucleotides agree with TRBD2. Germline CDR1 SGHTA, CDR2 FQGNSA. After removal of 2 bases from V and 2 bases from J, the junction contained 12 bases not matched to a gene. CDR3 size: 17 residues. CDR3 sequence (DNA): TGTGCCAGCAGCTTATTGGCGGCGGGAGTAGTTCCCTACGAGCAGTACTTC. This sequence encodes CASSLLAAGVVPYEQYF.

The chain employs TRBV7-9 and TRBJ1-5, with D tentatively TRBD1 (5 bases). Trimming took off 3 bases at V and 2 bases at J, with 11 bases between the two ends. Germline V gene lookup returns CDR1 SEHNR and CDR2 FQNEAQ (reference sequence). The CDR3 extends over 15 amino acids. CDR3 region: CASSFSRVGNQPQHF. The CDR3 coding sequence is TGTGCCAGCAGCTTTTCCAGGGTCGGCAATCAGCCCCAGCATTTT.

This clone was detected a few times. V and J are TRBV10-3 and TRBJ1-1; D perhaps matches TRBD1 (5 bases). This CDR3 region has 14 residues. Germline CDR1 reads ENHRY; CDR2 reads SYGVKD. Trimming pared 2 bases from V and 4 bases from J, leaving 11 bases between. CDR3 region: CAISEGGEATEAFF. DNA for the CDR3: TGTGCCATCAGTGAGGGAGGGGAGGCCACTGAAGCTTTCTTT.

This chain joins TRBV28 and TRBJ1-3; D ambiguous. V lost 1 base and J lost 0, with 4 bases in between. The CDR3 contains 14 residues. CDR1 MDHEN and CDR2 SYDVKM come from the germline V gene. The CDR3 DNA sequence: TGTGCCAGCAGTTTATCCCACTCTGGAAACACCATATATTTT. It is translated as CASSLSHSGNTIYF.

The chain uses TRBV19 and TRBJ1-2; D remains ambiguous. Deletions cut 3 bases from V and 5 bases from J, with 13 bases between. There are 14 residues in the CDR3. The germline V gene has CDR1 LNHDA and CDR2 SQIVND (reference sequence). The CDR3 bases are TGTGCCAGTAGTATCCTTACAGAAACGTATGGCTACACCTTC. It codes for CASSILTETYGYTF.

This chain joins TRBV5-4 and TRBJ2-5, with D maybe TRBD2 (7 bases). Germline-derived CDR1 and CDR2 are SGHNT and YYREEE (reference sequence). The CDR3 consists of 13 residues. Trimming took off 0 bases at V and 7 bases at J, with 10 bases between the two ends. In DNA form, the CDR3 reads TGTGCCAGCAGCTTGGGGGGGGGCTGGACCCAGTACTTC. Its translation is CASSLGGGWTQYF.

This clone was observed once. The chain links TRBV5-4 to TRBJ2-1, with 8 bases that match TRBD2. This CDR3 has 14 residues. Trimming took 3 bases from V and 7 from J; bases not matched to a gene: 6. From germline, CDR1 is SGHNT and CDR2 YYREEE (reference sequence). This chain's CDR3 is CASSSGLVRNEQFF. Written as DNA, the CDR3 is TGTGCCAGCAGCTCGGGACTAGTTAGGAATGAGCAGTTCTTC.

The CDR3 DNA reads as TGTGCCTGGAGTCGGAGGCGGTCCTCTGGAAACACCATATATTTT. It yields the protein CAWSRRRSSGNTIYF. The chain has TRBV30 and TRBJ1-3; D gene ambiguous. The germline gives CDR1 GTSNPN, CDR2 SVGIG (reference sequence). The CDR3 loop spans 15 amino acids. V was shortened by 2 bases and J by 0 bases, with 11 bases between the two germline ends.

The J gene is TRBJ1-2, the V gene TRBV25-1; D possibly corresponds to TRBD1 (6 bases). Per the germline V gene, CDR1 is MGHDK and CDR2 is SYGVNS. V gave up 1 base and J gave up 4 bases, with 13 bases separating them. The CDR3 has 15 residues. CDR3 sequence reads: CASSEWQGLVYGYTF. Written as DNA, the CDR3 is TGTGCCAGCAGTGAATGGCAGGGGTTGGTCTATGGCTACACCTTC.

The CDR3 reads CASSPNTMVNAEAFF. The CDR3 bases are TGTGCCAGCAGCCCAAATACAATGGTTAACGCTGAAGCTTTCTTT. The genes are TRBV7-8 and TRBJ1-1; D call uncertain. Germline values: CDR1 SGHVS, CDR2 FQNEAQ. The CDR3 runs to 15 residues. The V gene lost 5 bases and the J gene lost 6 bases, with 19 bases spanning the gap.

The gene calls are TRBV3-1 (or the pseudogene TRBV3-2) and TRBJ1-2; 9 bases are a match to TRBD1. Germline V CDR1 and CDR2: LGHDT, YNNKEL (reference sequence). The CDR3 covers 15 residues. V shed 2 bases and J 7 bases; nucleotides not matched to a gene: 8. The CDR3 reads CASSQPPGQGSGYTF. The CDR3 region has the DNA TGTGCCAGCAGCCAACCTCCGGGACAGGGCAGTGGCTACACCTTC.

CDR3: CASSISAGGLGEQYF. The CDR3 DNA reads as TGTGCCAGTAGTATATCCGCGGGAGGACTGGGCGAGCAGTACTTC. V usage is TRBV19 and J usage is TRBJ2-7, with 8 bases aligning to TRBD2. CDR3 length: 15 residues. Per germline, CDR1 LNHDA and CDR2 SQIVND (reference sequence). V lost 2 bases, J lost 6 bases, and 9 bases stayed unmatched.

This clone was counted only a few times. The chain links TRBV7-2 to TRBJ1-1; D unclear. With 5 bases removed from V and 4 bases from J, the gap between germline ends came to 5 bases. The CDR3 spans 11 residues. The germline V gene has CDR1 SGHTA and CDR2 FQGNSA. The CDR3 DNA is TGTGCCAGCAGCCTCCTCACTGAAGCTTTCTTT. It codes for CASSLLTEAFF.

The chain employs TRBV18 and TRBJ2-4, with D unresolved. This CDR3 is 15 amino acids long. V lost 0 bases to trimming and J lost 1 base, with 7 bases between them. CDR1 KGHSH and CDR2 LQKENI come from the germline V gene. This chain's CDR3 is CASSPPVRAKNIQYF. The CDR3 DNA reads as TGTGCCAGCTCACCACCGGTCAGGGCCAAAAACATTCAGTACTTC.

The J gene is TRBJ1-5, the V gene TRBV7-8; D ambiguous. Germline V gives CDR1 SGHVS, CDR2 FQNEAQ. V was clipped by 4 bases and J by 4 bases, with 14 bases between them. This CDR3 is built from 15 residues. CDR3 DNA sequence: TGTGCCAGCAGCTCCGAGGCAGAGTCAAATCAGCCCCAGCATTTT. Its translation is CASSSEAESNQPQHF.

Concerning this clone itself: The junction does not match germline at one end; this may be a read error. Here the CDR3 DNA reads TGCAGCGTTGAAGGAGGGACAGGGTTTCCGTTAATGTTC. It yields the protein CSVEGGTGFPLMF. This chain connects TRBV29-1 to TRBJ2-7; TRBD1 aligns across 9 bases. This CDR3 contains 13 residues. Germline V lookup: CDR1 SQVTM, CDR2 ANQGSEA.

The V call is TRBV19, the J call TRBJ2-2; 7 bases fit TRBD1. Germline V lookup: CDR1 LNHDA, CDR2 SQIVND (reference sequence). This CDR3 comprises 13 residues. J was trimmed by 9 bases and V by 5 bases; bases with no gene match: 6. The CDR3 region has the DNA TGTGCCAGTAGTGAGGGGGCGCCCAGGGAGCTGTTTTTT. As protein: CASSEGAPRELFF.